This T cell receptor (beta chain) was identified in a study of control samples from healthy donors and cancer patients. V lost 4 bases, J lost 2 bases, and 7 bases stayed unmatched. This CDR3 has 15 residues. CDR1 is MNHEY, CDR2 SVGAGI, per germline. Assay used: immunoSEQ multiplex PCR; TCRdb lists only in-frame clones, some missing. This table holds over 150,000 clones, 91% found once. The V and J genes are TRBV6-5 and TRBJ1-2; 7 bases line up with TRBD1. Specimen: blood. The sequence was collected from a woman in her thirties or forties in good health. The CDR3 DNA sequence: TGTGCCAGCAGTTCTACACCGACAGGGAACTATGGCTACACCTTC. The encoded protein is CASSSTPTGNYGYTF.